What follows are 26 T cell receptor beta chains derived from one specimen sequenced in a study of cytomegalovirus exposure and HLA in healthy donors (dated by TCRdb to the late 2010s). The library was built by means of the immunoSEQ multiplex PCR assay. The multiplex PCR relied on a mix of 60 forward primers for TCR Vbeta segments and 13 reverse primers for TCR Jbeta segments. In its TCRdb copy, this immuneACCESS table keeps in-frame sequences only and misses some clones. Where compared with another copy, unresolved V genes explain less than half of these, and the others have no known cause. Per the sample table, the count is about 130,000 clones. The ten largest clones represent under 1.3% of the sample. The sample comprised PBMCs. These receptors all come from a man aged 18 to 30 in good health and CMV-seronegative.

The V and J genes are TRBV5-1 and TRBJ1-1, with TRBD1 matching 7 bases. Germline CDR1 SGHRS, CDR2 YFSETQ. CDR3 length: 16 amino acids. The junction had 9 bases not matched to a gene; V was cut back by 4 bases and J by 0 bases. This CDR3 reads CASSPLKQGMNTEAFF. CDR3 sequence (DNA): TGCGCCAGCAGCCCACTTAAACAGGGGATGAACACTGAAGCTTTCTTT.

The chain's CDR3 is CASSQGQNYEQYF. CDR3 DNA sequence: TGTGCCAGCAGCCAGGGCCAAAACTACGAGCAGTACTTC. The chain joins TRBV7-7 to TRBJ2-7; weak D call: TRBD1 (5 bases). The V end lost 5 bases, the J end lost 3 bases, and 11 bases lay between the germline ends. Germline V gene data show CDR1 as SSHAT and CDR2 as FNYEAQ (reference sequence). The CDR3 is made up of 13 amino acids.

This chain joins TRBV5-4 and TRBJ2-7; the match to TRBD1 covers 7 bases. V gave up 9 bases and J gave up 6 bases; unmatched junction bases: 12. The CDR3 contains 13 residues. The germline gives CDR1 SGHNT, CDR2 YYREEE (reference sequence). This CDR3 is CATHREGAGEQYF. In DNA, the CDR3 is TGTGCCACCCACCGAGAGGGGGCAGGCGAGCAGTACTTC.

The chain uses TRBV12-5 and TRBJ2-7; a possible D gene is TRBD1 (6 bases). This CDR3 has 13 amino acids. The germline V and J ends were trimmed by 6 bases and 0 bases, with 9 bases remaining between them. Germline loops: CDR1 LGHNT, CDR2 FRNRAP. This chain's CDR3 is CASGKDSSYEQYF. The DNA for the CDR3 is TGTGCTAGTGGCAAGGACAGCTCCTACGAGCAGTACTTC.

The chain joins TRBV2 to TRBJ1-1; no firm D call. CDR1 is SNHLY and CDR2 is FYNNEI in the germline V gene. Trimming left V 7 bases short and J 1 base short, with 10 bases between. CDR3 length: 13 residues. CDR3 DNA: TGTGCCAGCACAATGGAGGAGAACACTGAAGCTTTCTTT. This codes for CASTMEENTEAFF.

J is TRBJ1-2 and V is TRBV6-5; TRBD1 is a possible D gene (6 bases). This CDR3 is 14 amino acids long. V shed 5 bases and J shed 2 bases, with 12 bases lying between them. CDR1 and CDR2 from the germline V gene are MNHEY and SVGAGI. CDR3 nucleotide sequence: TGTGCCAGCAGTCGTACAGGGACCAACTATGGCTACACCTTC. This encodes CASSRTGTNYGYTF.

V usage is TRBV19 and J usage is TRBJ1-2; 12 bases align to TRBD1. The V gene end was trimmed by 5 bases and the J gene end by 4 bases; junction bases not matched to a gene: 14. The CDR3 loop spans 18 amino acids. Germline lookup yields CDR1 LNHDA and CDR2 SQIVND (reference sequence). CDR3 sequence: CASSDRDRGLSLVYGYTF. The CDR3 region has the DNA TGTGCCAGTAGTGACCGGGACAGGGGGCTTTCATTGGTCTATGGCTACACCTTC.

About this clone itself: Relative to the germline gene, one junction end is altered; a read error may explain this. The chain carries TRBV7-7 and TRBJ2-1; 7 bases map to TRBD1. The CDR3 sequence is 18 residues long. The V gene's germline CDR1 is SSHAT and CDR2 FNYEAQ (reference sequence). This CDR3 is CASSQGQVKRWFYNEQFF. The CDR3 nucleotides read TGTGCTAGCAGCCAAGGACAGGTTAAAAGGTGGTTCTACAATGAGCAGTTCTTC.

This chain links TRBV7-9 with TRBJ1-1; D is perhaps TRBD1 (6 bases). Germline loops: CDR1 SEHNR, CDR2 FQNEAQ (reference sequence). This CDR3 is 13 amino acids long. V lost 2 bases and J 4 bases, leaving 8 bases between the germline ends. CDR3 amino acids: CASSLLQGTEAFF. Written as DNA, the CDR3 is TGTGCCAGCAGCTTATTACAGGGCACTGAAGCTTTCTTT. The complete variable domain, with remaining parts taken from reference TRBV7-9 and TRBJ1-1, reads DTGVSQNPRHKITKRGQNVTFRCDPISEHNRLYWYRQTLGQGPEFLTYFQNEAQLEKSRLLSDRFSAERPKGSFSTLEIQRTEQGDSAMYLCASSLLQGTEAFFGQGTRLTVV.

This chain connects TRBV6-1 to TRBJ1-5, with TRBD1 matching over 8 bases. The CDR3 is 14 residues long. V shed 6 bases, J shed 4 bases, and the junction held 5 bases outside the gene matches. CDR1 MNHNS and CDR2 SASEGT come from the germline V gene. CDR3 coding DNA: TGTGCCAGCAGCGGGACAGGAGATAATCAGCCCCAGCATTTT. Translating gives CASSGTGDNQPQHF.

The J gene is TRBJ2-1, the V gene TRBV28; TRBD2 agrees at 14 bases. There are 17 residues in the CDR3. The V gene's germline CDR1 is MDHEN and CDR2 SYDVKM. V lost 2 bases to trimming and J lost 7 bases; unmatched junction nucleotides: 7. The CDR3 here is CASSLTPRLAGGNEQFF. CDR3 sequence (DNA): TGTGCCAGCAGTTTAACTCCTCGACTAGCGGGAGGGAATGAGCAGTTCTTC.

This chain joins TRBV2 and TRBJ1-5; 9 bases align to TRBD1. CDR1 and CDR2 (germline): SNHLY, FYNNEI. J lost 4 bases, V lost 9 bases, and 7 bases had no gene match. This CDR3 has 14 residues. CDR3 residues: CASTRDRANQPQHF. For the CDR3, the DNA is TGTGCCAGTACCCGGGACAGGGCTAATCAGCCCCAGCATTTT.

The chain uses TRBV28 and TRBJ2-7; 10 bases fit TRBD1. Germline V lookup: CDR1 MDHEN, CDR2 SYDVKM. The CDR3 consists of 15 residues. With 6 bases clipped from V and 0 bases from J, the junction kept 5 bases outside the gene matches. The CDR3 loop reads CASSPGTGVSYEQYF. For the CDR3, the DNA is TGTGCCAGCAGCCCCGGGACAGGGGTCTCCTACGAGCAGTACTTC.

The V and J genes are TRBV19 and TRBJ1-6; D remains ambiguous. The CDR3 runs to 14 residues. The ends were cut back, 3 bases at V and 3 bases at J, with 6 bases in the middle. Germline CDR1 reads LNHDA; CDR2 reads SQIVND (reference sequence). The CDR3 coding sequence is TGTGCCAGTAGTATTCGGGACTATAATTCACCCCTCCACTTT. Protein sequence: CASSIRDYNSPLHF.

The chain is built from TRBV5-1 and TRBJ1-1; 9 nucleotides align to TRBD1. Germline CDR1 and CDR2: SGHRS and YFSETQ. V lost 7 bases and J lost 5; bases outside the gene matches: 12. CDR3 length: 15 residues. CDR3 residues: CASLNVQGAGTEAFF. CDR3 in DNA: TGCGCCAGCCTGAACGTACAGGGGGCGGGAACTGAAGCTTTCTTT.

In DNA, the CDR3 is TGTGCCAGCAGGCGACTTCAGGGGCTGGATGGCTACACCTTC. Its protein is CASRRLQGLDGYTF. This sequence joins TRBV6-6 and TRBJ1-2; TRBD1 might be the D (6 bases). Trimming took off 6 bases at V and 6 bases at J, with 17 bases between the two ends. CDR1 and CDR2 from the germline V gene are MNHNY and SVGAGI (reference sequence). The CDR3 extends over 14 amino acids.

V gene TRBV5-4 combines with J gene TRBJ2-3; TRBD2 matches 10 bases. The CDR3 is 16 amino acids. Germline-derived CDR1 and CDR2 are SGHNT and YYREEE (reference sequence). The V and J ends lost 1 base and 7 bases, in that order; junction bases with no gene match: 9. The CDR3: CASSLRSGGAPYTQYF. In nucleotides, the CDR3 is TGTGCCAGCAGCTTGAGAAGCGGGGGGGCTCCTTATACGCAGTATTTT.

J is TRBJ2-5 and V is TRBV5-1, with D perhaps matching TRBD1 (5 bases). The CDR3 is 13 residues long. CDR1 and CDR2 from the germline V gene are SGHRS and YFSETQ. V was clipped by 0 bases and J by 2 bases, with 5 bases between them. Here the CDR3 DNA reads TGCGCCAGCAGCTTGGGACAGCAAGAGACCCAGTACTTC. It is translated as CASSLGQQETQYF.

The J gene is TRBJ1-2, the V gene TRBV9; 7 bases align to TRBD1. This CDR3 contains 16 residues. Unmatched junction bases numbered 14, after V lost 5 bases and J lost 4 bases. Germline CDR1 is SGDLS and CDR2 is YYNGEE. The CDR3 nucleotides are TGTGCCAGCAGTCGGGAGTGGGGACAGAGGGTCTATGGCTACACCTTC. Protein: CASSREWGQRVYGYTF.

The V call is TRBV30, the J call TRBJ1-4; 11 nucleotides agree with TRBD1. This CDR3 is 14 amino acids long. J was trimmed by 7 bases and V by 6 bases; bases with no gene match: 7. In germline, CDR1 is GTSNPN, CDR2 SVGIG (reference sequence). CDR3 residues: CACPPGQGGEKLFF. In DNA, the CDR3 is TGTGCCTGCCCCCCGGGACAGGGGGGTGAAAAACTGTTTTTT. The variable domain in full, with the rest retrieved from reference TRBV30 and TRBJ1-4, is SQTIHQWPATLVQPVGSPLSLECTVEGTSNPNLYWYRQAAGRGLQLLFYSVGIGQISSEVPQNLSASRPQDRQFILSSKKLLLSDSGFYLCACPPGQGGEKLFFGSGTQLSVL.

The genes are TRBV9 and TRBJ2-7, with D unclear. Germline CDR1 SGDLS, CDR2 YYNGEE. V lost 0 bases to trimming and J lost 0 bases, with 7 bases between them. The CDR3 runs 14 residues. CDR3 nucleotides: TGTGCCAGCAGCGTAGGTCCGGGCTCCTACGAGCAGTACTTC. Encoded protein: CASSVGPGSYEQYF.

V is TRBV27 and J is TRBJ2-7; D may be TRBD2 (6 bases). The CDR3 has 12 residues. Trimming removed 3 bases at V and 7 bases at J, with 10 bases between. Per the germline V gene, CDR1 is MNHEY and CDR2 is SMNVEV (reference sequence). CDR3 sequence: CASSLRGGEQYF. The CDR3 coding sequence is TGTGCCAGCAGTTTGCGGGGTGGGGAGCAGTACTTC.

V is TRBV9 and J is TRBJ2-5, with D perhaps matching TRBD1 (5 bases). The ends were cut back, 0 bases at V and 4 bases at J, with 10 bases in the middle. The CDR3 sequence is 14 residues long. Germline-derived CDR1 and CDR2 are SGDLS and YYNGEE. Here the CDR3 reads CASSVVGTGETQYF. The CDR3 DNA reads as TGTGCCAGCAGCGTAGTGGGAACAGGAGAGACCCAGTACTTC.

The V gene is TRBV4-1, the J gene TRBJ1-4, with D perhaps TRBD1 (6 bases). V gave up 0 bases and J gave up 8 bases, with 13 bases separating them. The CDR3 totals 15 residues. CDR1 is MGHRA and CDR2 is YSYEKL in the germline V gene. The CDR3 DNA reads as TGCGCCAGCAGCCAAGATTTGGGGGCAACGGAAAAACTGTTTTTT. Amino acids: CASSQDLGATEKLFF.

CDR3 residues: CSVEYTYGYTF. As DNA, the CDR3 is TGCAGCGTTGAATACACCTATGGCTACACCTTC. The gene calls are TRBV29-1 and TRBJ1-2; D remains ambiguous. This CDR3 spans 11 amino acids. The V gene's germline CDR1 is SQVTM and CDR2 ANQGSEA. The ends were cut back, 2 bases at V and 4 bases at J, with 5 bases in the middle.

Points on this clone: The junction and the germline gene differ at one end; a read error may be behind it. The V gene is TRBV7-2, the J gene TRBJ2-3; the match to TRBD2 covers 10 bases. This CDR3 contains 13 residues. Germline V gene sequence: CDR1 SGHTA, CDR2 FQGNSA. The CDR3 sequence: CATSGRAADTQYF. The CDR3, as DNA: TGTGCCACCAGCGGGAGGGCCGCAGATACGCAGTATTTT.